This TCR beta chain was captured in a study of Ad26.COV2.S vaccination and SARS-CoV-2 variants. The table came from immunoSEQ multiplex PCR; TCRdb's copy has only in-frame clones and leaves some out. The top ten hold about 3.8% of the sample, which has approximately 340,000 clones, 92% seen once. The CDR3 sequence is 14 residues long. Germline CDR1 SGHRS, CDR2 YFSETQ. V was clipped by 5 bases and J by 1 base; unmatched bases: 2. The clonotype comes from a human donor who had recovered from COVID-19. Sequencing used peripheral blood, obtained after recovery from COVID-19. The rearrangement joins TRBV5-1 to TRBJ2-3; 9 nucleotides line up with TRBD2. This CDR3 reads CASRIAGGTDTQYF. For the CDR3, the DNA is TGCGCCAGCAGAATAGCGGGGGGCACAGATACGCAGTATTTT.